This T cell receptor beta chain originates from a study of blood T cell repertoires in COVID-19. Overall study: Sources were T cells, B-cell-depleted T cells, or PBMCs; the material itself was cDNA or gDNA.

This clone occurred once. Per the authors' pipeline: Amplified reference gene primers provided the basis for estimating nucleated cell counts. Sequencing was performed with immunoSEQ multiplex PCR; in TCRdb, only in-frame clones are kept and a portion is missing. Clonal size and the V and J genes are those of that table, whereas D and trimming came from the DNA. Of more than 140,000 clones in the sample, approximately 80% were seen once. The sequenced material came from peripheral blood. This clonotype was obtained from a woman between 50 and 59 years old in a cohort sampled during active or convalescent COVID-19.

This chain's CDR3 is CASSSGQGASGELFF. The CDR3 DNA sequence: TGCGCCAGCAGTTCCGGACAGGGGGCTTCCGGGGAGCTGTTTTTT. The rearrangement uses TRBV5-1 and TRBJ2-2, with 11 bases identical to TRBD1. J lost 6 bases, V lost 5 bases, and 6 bases had no gene match. This CDR3 contains 15 residues. Germline V CDR1 and CDR2: SGHRS, YFSETQ.